A selection of T cell receptor beta chains follows, all from one sample in a study of shared T cell receptors in the human thymus. Assay used: immunoSEQ multiplex PCR; TCRdb lists only in-frame clones, some missing. This table holds about 660,000 clones, roughly 90% found once. The same sample was also used in a study of human thymus T cells.

The source material was thymocytes. The source of these receptors is a boy under three years old with a congenital heart defect. Both conserved end residues are part of each CDR3. The order of the fields is D gene, V gene, J gene, clone size, CDR3 protein, CDR3 DNA. The D gene is left open where the match is weak. Clone size, where shown, is once, few, many, or a class for clones that have expanded.

>.|TRBV20-1|TRBJ2-7|.
CSVGGLNEQYF
TGCAGTGTCGGAGGACTTAACGAGCAGTACTTC
>.|TRBV4-3|TRBJ1-4|few
CASSRRYRVLGEKLFF
TGCGCCAGCAGCCGTCGATACAGGGTTTTAGGTGAAAAACTGTTTTTT
>TRBD1|TRBV15|TRBJ1-5|.
CATSPGGISQPQHF
TGTGCCACCAGCCCAGGGGGCATCAGTCAGCCCCAGCATTTT
>TRBD2|TRBV9|TRBJ2-7|.
CASSDRPGHAVGLAGVDLYEQYF
TGTGCCAGCAGCGACCGACCGGGACATGCAGTAGGACTAGCGGGAGTTGACCTCTACGAGCAGTACTTC
>.|TRBV27|TRBJ1-5|.
CASSPSAHLANQPQHF
TGTGCCAGCAGCCCTTCGGCCCATTTAGCTAATCAGCCCCAGCATTTT
>.|TRBV28|TRBJ2-7|.
CASAQMGAFRYEQYF
TGTGCCTCCGCCCAAATGGGGGCCTTTCGGTACGAGCAGTACTTC
>TRBD2|TRBV28|TRBJ2-1|.
CASSWGLAGHKDEQFF
TGTGCCAGCAGCTGGGGACTAGCGGGCCACAAGGATGAGCAGTTCTTC
>.|TRBV15|TRBJ2-1|.
CATSRTSLDEQFF
TGTGCCACCAGCAGAACTAGCTTGGATGAGCAGTTCTTC
>TRBD1|TRBV4-1|TRBJ1-2|.
CASAGFEDRKSGIYGYTF
TGCGCCAGCGCGGGGTTCGAGGACAGGAAATCCGGAATCTATGGCTACACCTTC
>.|TRBV28|TRBJ2-7|.
CASSFGSRSYEQYF
TGTGCCAGCAGTTTCGGGAGTAGGTCCTACGAGCAGTACTTC
>.|TRBV5-6|TRBJ2-3|once
CASSLGLSGSTDTQYF
TGTGCCAGCAGCTTGGGTCTAAGCGGGAGCACAGATACGCAGTATTTT
>TRBD2|TRBV25-1|TRBJ2-2|.
CASSEWLPGLENTGELFF
TGTGCCAGCAGTGAATGGTTACCGGGACTAGAGAACACCGGGGAGCTGTTTTTT
>.|TRBV20-1|TRBJ2-1|.
CSGLAKNEQFF
TGCAGTGGTCTAGCGAAAAATGAGCAGTTCTTC
>.|TRBV5-1|TRBJ2-7|.
CASSLASSAVSGKKGYEQYF
TGCGCCAGCAGCCTCGCCTCGTCGGCCGTAAGCGGCAAAAAGGGCTACGAGCAGTACTTC
>TRBD2|TRBV7-2|TRBJ2-3|.
CASSLPGLAPDTQYF
TGTGCCAGCAGCCTCCCGGGACTAGCGCCAGATACGCAGTATTTT
>TRBD2|TRBV15|TRBJ2-1|.
CATSRDGGGWLNEQFF
TGTGCCACCAGCAGAGATGGGGGGGGATGGCTAAATGAGCAGTTCTTC
>.|TRBV15|TRBJ2-7|.
CATSRGGGRPYEQYF
TGTGCCACCAGCAGAGGGGGGGGCCGGCCCTACGAGCAGTACTTC
>TRBD1|TRBV4-3|TRBJ2-2|.
CASSLGTGNTGELFF
TGCGCCAGCAGCCTCGGGACAGGGAACACCGGGGAGCTGTTTTTT
>TRBD2|TRBV27|TRBJ2-7|.
CASSPSSPGALLAGGPREQYF
TGTGCCAGCAGTCCCTCCTCCCCGGGGGCGTTGCTAGCGGGAGGGCCGCGGGAGCAGTACTTC
>TRBD1|TRBV6-1|TRBJ2-7|few
CASSEALPDRAGEQYF
TGTGCCAGCAGTGAAGCGCTTCCGGACAGGGCGGGGGAGCAGTACTTC
>TRBD2|TRBV30|TRBJ2-7|.
CAWSQRSSGGAYEQYF
TGTGCCTGGAGCCAAAGGTCTAGCGGGGGCGCCTACGAGCAGTACTTC
>TRBD1|TRBV19|TRBJ2-7|few
CASQGVAREQYF
TGTGCCAGTCAGGGGGTCGCGCGGGAGCAGTACTTC
>TRBD2|TRBV28|TRBJ2-1|.
CASGARGLAGDEQFF
TGTGCCAGCGGGGCACGTGGACTAGCGGGAGATGAGCAGTTCTTC
>TRBD2|TRBV7-6|TRBJ2-5|.
CASSPGTSAQETQYF
TGTGCCAGCAGCCCCGGGACTAGCGCCCAAGAGACCCAGTACTTC
>.|TRBV6-5|TRBJ2-3|.
CASSYPPRDPTDTQYF
TGTGCCAGCAGTTATCCGCCGCGGGACCCCACAGATACGCAGTATTTT
>.|TRBV7-7|TRBJ2-7|.
CGPREGYEQYF
TGTGGACCCCGAGAGGGCTACGAGCAGTACTTC
>TRBD1|TRBV11-2|TRBJ2-5|.
CASSLGTGQTQYF
TGTGCCAGCAGCTTAGGGACAGGGCAGACCCAGTACTTC
>TRBD1|TRBV28|TRBJ2-7|.
CASSAARGRSYEQYF
TGTGCCAGCAGTGCCGCCAGGGGGCGGTCCTACGAGCAGTACTTC
>TRBD2|TRBV5-1|TRBJ2-7|.
CASAISGRAYCEQYF
TGCGCCAGCGCGATTAGCGGGAGAGCCTATTGCGAGCAGTACTTC
>TRBD1|TRBV28|TRBJ1-2|.
CASRRQGNYGYTF
TGTGCCAGCAGACGACAGGGGAACTATGGCTACACCTTC
>.|TRBV4-1|TRBJ2-1|.
CASSQPGPRRNEQFF
TGCGCCAGCAGCCAACCCGGCCCTAGGAGAAATGAGCAGTTCTTC
>.|TRBV7-8|TRBJ2-7|.
CASSPSESERSYEQYF
TGTGCCAGCAGCCCCTCTGAAAGCGAGAGATCCTACGAGCAGTACTTC
>.|TRBV11-2|TRBJ2-7|.
CASSPLADEQYF
TGTGCCAGCAGCCCCCTAGCCGACGAGCAGTACTTC
>.|TRBV28|TRBJ1-3|.
CASSFHRGCSHGNTIYF
TGTGCCAGCAGTTTCCACCGGGGGTGCAGCCACGGAAACACCATATATTTT
>.|TRBV6-1|TRBJ2-1|.
CASSIFRSEQFF
TGTGCCAGCAGTATTTTTAGGAGTGAGCAGTTCTTC
>.|TRBV7-9|TRBJ1-5|.
CASSPGGAGINQPQHF
TGTGCCAGCAGCCCCGGGGGGGCGGGGATCAATCAGCCCCAGCATTTT
>TRBD2|TRBV7-2|TRBJ2-3|once
CASSPRLAGSSDTQYF
TGTGCCAGCAGCCCACGACTAGCGGGGTCGTCAGATACGCAGTATTTT
>TRBD1|TRBV30|TRBJ2-7|.
CAWSGGTGYLF
TGTGCCTGGAGTGGGGGGACAGGGTACCTCTTC
>TRBD1|TRBV5-4|TRBJ1-1|.
CASSSYDRVVNTEAFF
TGTGCCAGCAGCTCTTATGACAGGGTGGTGAACACTGAAGCTTTCTTT
>TRBD1|TRBV5-4|TRBJ2-3|.
CASSLGGQGPLLRTQYF
TGTGCCAGCAGCTTGGGGGGACAGGGACCGCTGTTGCGTACGCAGTATTTT
>TRBD1|TRBV27|TRBJ1-5|.
CASSDRAYQPQHF
TGTGCCAGCAGTGACAGGGCCTATCAGCCCCAGCATTTT
>TRBD2|TRBV6-1|TRBJ2-7|.
CASFLAGVVYEQYF
TGTGCCAGCTTTCTAGCGGGAGTAGTCTACGAGCAGTACTTC
>.|TRBV7-2|TRBJ2-7|.
CASSLVSFFLREQYF
TGTGCCAGCAGCTTAGTGAGCTTTTTCTTGAGAGAGCAGTACTTC
>TRBD1|TRBV4-3|TRBJ2-3|.
CASSQDLTGIRLVPDTQYF
TGCGCCAGCAGCCAAGACCTGACAGGGATACGGTTGGTGCCAGATACGCAGTATTTT
>TRBD2|TRBV4-1|TRBJ2-7|once
CASSQDGLTGRAYEQYF
TGCGCCAGCAGCCAAGATGGGCTTACCGGGAGGGCCTACGAGCAGTACTTC
>.|TRBV28|TRBJ1-6|.
CASSPTGLYNSPLHF
TGTGCCAGCAGTCCGACAGGCCTCTATAATTCACCCCTCCACTTT
>.|TRBV9|TRBJ2-1|.
CASSVDNKRAMIDEQFF
TGTGCCAGCAGCGTAGATAATAAGAGGGCTATGATCGATGAGCAGTTCTTC
>TRBD1|TRBV7-6|TRBJ2-5|.
CASSSRGPGGIGETQYF
TGTGCCAGCAGCTCTAGGGGCCCAGGGGGCATTGGAGAGACCCAGTACTTC
>TRBD1|TRBV4-2|TRBJ2-5|.
CASSQGGQGGETQYF
TGTGCCAGCAGCCAAGGGGGACAGGGAGGAGAGACCCAGTACTTC